The source of this T cell receptor beta chain is a study of technical replicates of blood from a handful of donors (dated by TCRdb to between 2016 and 2019). Concerning this clone itself: Its antigen is not yet known. Base qualities are not at hand, and no much larger clone is one base apart.

To prepare the library, the immunoSEQ multiplex PCR assay was applied. Sourced from immuneACCESS, this table was stored by TCRdb with only in-frame sequences that have V and J called. A share of the clones is absent; for the studies checked, an unresolved V gene accounts for under half, and the remainder has no known explanation. This sample gives more than 65,000 clones in total; approximately 94% of them show up just once. The top ten constitute roughly 0.37% of the sample. Per the germline V gene, SGHDT is the CDR1 and YYEEEE is the CDR2. Germline trimming amounts to 4 bases on V and 6 bases on J, with 6 as the count of junction bases outside the gene matches. From the cysteine through the phenylalanine, the CDR3 covers 13 amino acids. Solely the CDR3 DNA is kept, with 39 bases framed from the first base.

Here the chain combines TRBV5-6 and TRBJ1-2, with 7 bases in between that match TRBD1. The origin of this receptor is a human donor in good health. Sequenced input: T cells isolated from PBMCs. The DNA sequence is TGTGCCAGCAGCCCAGAGGGGGCTAATGGCTACACCTTC. It codes for CASSPEGANGYTF.